This T cell receptor (beta chain) was captured by sequencing in a study of beta chain features in type 1 diabetes. Germline V gives CDR1 MNHEY, CDR2 SMNVEV (reference sequence). This CDR3 has 14 amino acids. Trimming shortened V by 2 bases and J by 7 bases, and 14 bases separated the two germline ends. This clone showed up just a few times. The investigators reverse transcribed all of the isolated RNA, so they sequenced expressed TCRB transcripts. Clones were read by immunoSEQ multiplex PCR, and TCRdb kept only the in-frame ones, dropping some. The table lists fewer than 200,000 clones, 7.5% to 10% of them singletons, with about 0.6% in the top ten.

The sequence was obtained from a man younger than 35 in good health. The chain recombines TRBV27 with TRBJ1-2, with D perhaps matching TRBD1 (5 bases). The sequencing sample was made of central memory CD4+ T cells from blood. The CDR3 loop reads CASSLRGDGGGYTF. DNA for the CDR3: TGTGCCAGCAGTTTACGCGGGGACGGAGGTGGCTACACCTTC.